The 27 T cell receptor beta chains presented below share a single source sample, sequenced in a study of identical twins. MiXCR was run by TCRdb on the 5' RACE reads, yielding one entry per CDR3 protein. Among 15,000 to 20,000 distinct CDR3 sequences listed, about two thirds were seen once. Sequencing was performed on memory (CD45RO+) T cells sorted from blood. Receptors were obtained from a woman aged 18-30 years in good health. This table probably holds off-target reads from a library built for another chain.

This clonotype was seen a few times. The chain is built from TRBV20-1 and TRBJ2-1; 13 positions match TRBD2. This CDR3 has 13 residues. The V segment lost 6 bases and the J segment 9 bases; nucleotides outside the gene matches: 5. Germline assignment: CDR1 DFQATT and CDR2 SNEGSKA (reference sequence). This chain's CDR3 is CSASGTSGTEQFF. DNA for the CDR3: TGCAGTGCGAGCGGGACTAGCGGGACTGAGCAGTTCTTC.

The sample holds a few counts of this clonotype. The rearrangement uses TRBV20-1 and TRBJ2-5; TRBD1 agrees at 7 bases. This CDR3 has 13 amino acids. After removal of 4 bases from V and 4 bases from J, the junction contained 6 bases not matched to a gene. CDR1 is DFQATT, CDR2 SNEGSKA, per germline (reference sequence). The CDR3 reads CSAKTGKRETQYF. The CDR3 DNA follows: TGCAGTGCTAAGACAGGGAAGCGAGAGACCCAGTACTTC.

The chain recombines TRBV11-2 with TRBJ2-1, with D perhaps TRBD2 (6 bases). The CDR3 has 12 residues. The V end was cut by 5 bases, the J end by 6 bases, with 8 bases between. Germline-derived CDR1 and CDR2 are SGHAT and FQNNGV. The CDR3 sequence: CASSPGGNEQFF. CDR3 bases: TGTGCCAGCAGCCCCGGGGGCAATGAGCAGTTCTTC.

This clonotype was detected a few times. The chain uses TRBV15 and TRBJ2-3; D is ambiguous. Germline CDR1 is LNHNV and CDR2 is YYDKDF (reference sequence). Deletions cut 3 bases from V and 5 bases from J, with 9 bases between. The CDR3 has 13 amino acids. CDR3 nucleotides: TGTGCCACCAGCAGGGACCCTAGAGATACGCAGTATTTT. Translated: CATSRDPRDTQYF.

The chain is built from TRBV11-2 and TRBJ2-1, with D possibly TRBD2 on 6 matching bases. The ends were cut back, 3 bases at V and 10 bases at J, with 16 bases in the middle. The length of the CDR3 is 14 residues. Per germline, CDR1 SGHAT and CDR2 FQNNGV. CDR3 DNA: TGTGCCAGCAGCTTGGGGACTGCCCTAGGGGAGCAGTTCTTC. Its translation is CASSLGTALGEQFF. Combining the CDR3 with reference TRBV11-2 and TRBJ2-1 gives the whole variable domain EAGVAQSPRYKIIEKRQSVAFWCNPISGHATLYWYQQILGQGPKLLIQFQNNGVVDDSQLPKDRFSAERLKGVDSTLKIQPAKLEDSAVYLCASSLGTALGEQFFGPGTRLTVL.

The CDR3 DNA reads TGTGCCACCCGCCCGGGACTAGCGTTTCATGAGCAGTTCTTC. Translated, it gives CATRPGLAFHEQFF. The V and J genes are TRBV2 and TRBJ2-1; 10 bases map to TRBD2. CDR1 and CDR2 from the germline V gene are SNHLY and FYNNEI. V shed 10 bases, J shed 8 bases, and the junction held 11 bases outside the gene matches. There are 14 residues in the CDR3.

This clonotype was seen more than once but under ten times. The chain joins TRBV19 to TRBJ2-1; D perhaps matches TRBD2 (5 bases). Germline values: CDR1 LNHDA, CDR2 SQIVND (reference sequence). Trimming pared 5 bases from V and 5 bases from J, leaving 16 bases between. This CDR3 spans 15 amino acids. The CDR3 coding sequence is TGTGCCAGTAGTCGTCGGACTCGCCAAAACAATGAGCAGTTCTTC. It is translated as CASSRRTRQNNEQFF. The full variable domain, completed using reference TRBV19 and TRBJ2-1, is DGGITQSPKYLFRKEGQNVTLSCEQNLNHDAMYWYRQDPGQGLRLIYYSQIVNDFQKGDIAEGYSVSREKKESFPLTVTSAQKNPTAFYLCASSRRTRQNNEQFFGPGTRLTVL.

The genes are TRBV11-2 and TRBJ2-7, with D unresolved. V lost 3 bases and J lost 0, with 9 bases in between. Germline V lookup: CDR1 SGHAT, CDR2 FQNNGV. This CDR3 is 14 amino acids long. The CDR3 DNA reads as TGTGCCAGCAGCTTCGGCACAAGCTCCTACGAGCAGTACTTC. Its protein is CASSFGTSSYEQYF. Filled out from reference TRBV11-2 and TRBJ2-7, the complete variable domain reads EAGVAQSPRYKIIEKRQSVAFWCNPISGHATLYWYQQILGQGPKLLIQFQNNGVVDDSQLPKDRFSAERLKGVDSTLKIQPAKLEDSAVYLCASSFGTSSYEQYFGPGTRLTVT.

V usage is TRBV20-1 and J usage is TRBJ2-1; 8 bases fit TRBD2. V lost 1 base, J lost 8 bases, and 10 bases stayed unmatched. The V gene's germline CDR1 is DFQATT and CDR2 SNEGSKA (reference sequence). There are 15 residues in the CDR3. Here the CDR3 reads CSARAFGGRRDEQFF. For the CDR3, the DNA is TGCAGTGCTAGAGCATTCGGCGGGAGGAGAGATGAGCAGTTCTTC.

This sequence joins TRBV29-1 and TRBJ1-1, with 8 positions matching TRBD1. V lost 7 bases, J lost 4 bases, and 8 bases stayed unmatched. The CDR3 covers 13 residues. Germline V gene sequence: CDR1 SQVTM, CDR2 ANQGSEA. In DNA form, the CDR3 reads TGCAGCGCAAGGCCACAGGGGGGCACTGAAGCTTTCTTT. Protein sequence: CSARPQGGTEAFF.

The V and J genes are TRBV20-1 and TRBJ2-1, with D unclear. This CDR3 spans 12 amino acids. Germline lookup yields CDR1 DFQATT and CDR2 SNEGSKA (reference sequence). V lost 2 bases and J lost 8, with 10 bases in between. For the CDR3, the DNA is TGCAGTGCTAGACCAAGAAGGGATGAGCAGTTCTTC. Its translation is CSARPRRDEQFF.

The V and J genes are TRBV5-4 and TRBJ1-1; D is undetermined. V was cut by 2 bases and J by 8 bases, with 7 bases left in between. This CDR3 has 11 amino acids. From germline, CDR1 is SGHNT and CDR2 YYREEE (reference sequence). The CDR3 protein is CASSFGLEAFF. CDR3 coding DNA: TGTGCCAGCAGCTTTGGCCTCGAAGCTTTCTTT.

The chain combines TRBV20-1 with TRBJ2-7; a weak D match, TRBD2 (5 bases). CDR1 and CDR2 (germline): DFQATT, SNEGSKA (reference sequence). This CDR3 is 12 amino acids long. Trimming took off 8 bases at V and 5 bases at J, with 16 bases between the two ends. The CDR3 nucleotides read TGCAGTTACGGAGCGCCGGGGAACGAGCAGTACTTC. Translated, it gives CSYGAPGNEQYF.

The genes are TRBV4-3 and TRBJ1-2, with a possible D match to TRBD1 (6 bases). Germline CDR1 reads LGHNA; CDR2 reads YSLEER. V shed 0 bases and J shed 7 bases, with 15 bases lying between them. The CDR3 has 15 amino acids. CDR3 region: CASSQDHSGAGGYTF. CDR3 nucleotides: TGCGCCAGCAGCCAAGATCACTCAGGGGCCGGTGGCTACACCTTC.

The chain has TRBV15 and TRBJ1-1, with D unresolved. The CDR3 has 14 residues. CDR1 LNHNV and CDR2 YYDKDF come from the germline V gene (reference sequence). Trimming shortened V by 1 base and J by 7 bases, and 13 bases separated the two germline ends. DNA of the CDR3: TGTGCCACCAGCAGAGCCGGGGATTTCGGTGAAGCTTTCTTT. It specifies CATSRAGDFGEAFF.

The rearrangement links TRBV30 to TRBJ1-3; D gene unclear. Deletions cut 5 bases from V and 0 bases from J, with 5 bases between. The CDR3 length is 12 residues. Germline V gives CDR1 GTSNPN, CDR2 SVGIG (reference sequence). In DNA form, the CDR3 reads TGTGCCTGGTCGGACTCTGGAAACACCATATATTTT. Amino acid sequence: CAWSDSGNTIYF.

The chain couples TRBV2 to TRBJ2-7; 9 nucleotides align to TRBD1. V shed 8 bases, J shed 4 bases, and the junction held 6 bases outside the gene matches. The germline V gene encodes CDR1 SNHLY and CDR2 FYNNEI. The CDR3 is made up of 13 amino acids. The CDR3, as DNA: TGTGCCAGCTTGGGACAGGGAACTTACGAGCAGTACTTC. Its translation is CASLGQGTYEQYF.

V gene TRBV12-3 or TRBV12-4 combines with J gene TRBJ2-5; D is possibly TRBD1 (5 bases). This CDR3 has 14 residues. Trimming pared 3 bases from V and 3 bases from J, leaving 11 bases between. This CDR3 is CASSFQGVKETQYF. CDR3 nucleotides: TGTGCCAGCAGTTTTCAGGGTGTGAAAGAGACCCAGTACTTC.

The chain has TRBV6-2 or TRBV6-3 and TRBJ2-2; D gene unclear. Deletions cut 6 bases from V and 8 bases from J, with 7 bases between. CDR1 is MNHEY and CDR2 is SVGEGT in the germline V gene. The length of the CDR3 is 11 residues. The CDR3 DNA is TGTGCCAGCAGGGATCGGGGGGAGCTGTTTTTT. Its protein is CASRDRGELFF.

This rearrangement joins TRBV11-1 to TRBJ1-4, with a tentative D call TRBD1 (5 bases). Germline CDR1 reads SGHAT; CDR2 reads FQDESV (reference sequence). This CDR3 contains 16 residues. V dropped 8 bases and J dropped 6 bases, with 22 bases sitting between them. The CDR3 region has the DNA TGTGCCAGCGATCAAGGATGGCTTCAAGGGGATGAAAAACTGTTTTTT. The encoded protein is CASDQGWLQGDEKLFF. Full variable domain (missing parts from reference TRBV11-1 and TRBJ1-4): EAEVAQSPRYKITEKSQAVAFWCDPISGHATLYWYRQILGQGPELLVQFQDESVVDDSQLPKDRFSAERLKGVDSTLKIQPAELGDSAMYLCASDQGWLQGDEKLFFGSGTQLSVL.

This CDR3 reads CASTVAGDLGEQFF. CDR3 DNA sequence: TGTGCCAGCACAGTAGCGGGAGACCTCGGGGAGCAGTTCTTC. The chain carries TRBV12-3 or TRBV12-4 and TRBJ2-1, with TRBD2 matching 9 bases. The CDR3 covers 14 residues. The V gene end was trimmed by 7 bases and the J gene end by 10 bases; junction bases not matched to a gene: 11.

V gene TRBV5-6 combines with J gene TRBJ2-7, with D possibly called TRBD1 or TRBD2 (5 bases each). This CDR3 is 16 amino acids long. Between the trimmed V and J ends, which lost 5 bases and 3 bases, there was a span of 21 bases. The V gene's germline CDR1 is SGHDT and CDR2 YYEEEE. In DNA, the CDR3 is TGTGCCAGCAGTCGGCCGGGACCCGTAGTCCGCTACGAGCAGTACTTC. Translation gives CASSRPGPVVRYEQYF.

This clonotype was counted only a few times. This sequence joins TRBV6-2 or TRBV6-3 and TRBJ2-2, with 7 bases matching TRBD2. V shed 8 bases and J 3 bases; nucleotides not matched to a gene: 3. Looked up from germline, CDR1 is MNHEY and CDR2 is SVGEGT. The CDR3 is 13 amino acids. CDR3 sequence (DNA): TGTGCCAGCCGGCGGGAGTACACCGGGGAGCTGTTTTTT. This translates into CASRREYTGELFF.

J is TRBJ2-7 and V is TRBV5-1, with a possible D match to TRBD2 (5 bases). V lost 3 bases and J 0 bases, leaving 16 bases between the germline ends. Germline V gene lookup returns CDR1 SGHRS and CDR2 YFSETQ. CDR3 length: 16 amino acids. The DNA of the CDR3 is TGCGCCAGCAGCTCCCTGGGGAGCACCAGCTCCTACGAGCAGTACTTC. Encoded protein: CASSSLGSTSSYEQYF.

This clonotype has just a few counts. V is TRBV12-3 or TRBV12-4 and J is TRBJ2-7; D possibly corresponds to TRBD2 (5 bases). The CDR3 sequence is 14 residues long. V gave up 7 bases and J gave up 0 bases, with 13 bases separating them. CDR3 region: CASTPGSFSYEQYF. CDR3 DNA: TGTGCCAGCACCCCGGGGTCTTTCTCCTACGAGCAGTACTTC.

The chain combines TRBV29-1 with TRBJ2-1, with unresolved D. The CDR3 is 13 amino acids. Germline CDR1 is SQVTM and CDR2 is ANQGSEA. V was clipped by 4 bases and J by 5 bases, with 12 bases between them. CDR3 protein: CSVGLRLDNEQFF. Here the CDR3 DNA reads TGCAGCGTTGGACTCAGACTCGACAATGAGCAGTTCTTC.

The chain joins TRBV7-9 to TRBJ1-2; D gene ambiguous. Trimming stripped 1 base from V and 4 bases from J, with 16 bases between. The CDR3 has 16 residues. CDR1 and CDR2 from the germline V gene are SEHNR and FQNEAQ (reference sequence). CDR3 in amino acids: CASSLGGPRRVYGYTF. Here the CDR3 DNA reads TGTGCCAGCAGCTTAGGGGGTCCACGAAGAGTCTATGGCTACACCTTC.